This TCR beta chain was found in a study of blood T cells in healthy people across ages. On the study more broadly: Template-switching capture recovered about one barcoded beta molecule per two T cells.

The authors ran a second PCR of about 7 to 11 cycles using a sample-barcoded 5' primer and a J-beta primer mix. Every cDNA molecule carried a tag from a template-switch adaptor bearing 12 random nucleotides. TCRdb re-called the 5' RACE reads with MiXCR, one entry per CDR3 protein. The sample carries 1.5 million to 2 million distinct CDR3 sequences, 49% recorded once. CDR3 size: 15 residues. The V gene's germline CDR1 is SGHRS and CDR2 YFSETQ. J was trimmed by 3 bases and V by 4 bases; bases with no gene match: 6. What was sequenced was blood. The chain links TRBV5-1 to TRBJ1-1; TRBD1 agrees at 10 bases. This clonotype was obtained from a woman aged 40-49 years in good health. This CDR3 reads CASSGTGVWDTEAFF. For the CDR3, the DNA is TGCGCCAGCAGCGGGACAGGGGTCTGGGACACTGAAGCTTTCTTT. Using reference TRBV5-1 and TRBJ1-1 for the parts outside the CDR3, the full variable domain is KAGVTQTPRYLIKTRGQQVTLSCSPISGHRSVSWYQQTPGQGLQFLFEYFSETQRNKGNFPGRFSGRQFSNSRSEMNVSTLELGDSALYLCASSGTGVWDTEAFFGQGTRLTVV.